The rows below give T cell receptor beta chains drawn from one sample of a study of cytomegalovirus exposure and HLA in healthy donors. Using immunoSEQ multiplex PCR, the repertoire was profiled, and TCRdb retains in-frame clones only, with some absent. Among 85,000 to 95,000 clones listed, 7.5% to 8.5% were seen once. The specimen was PBMCs. The receptors stem from a man aged 50 to 60 in good health and CMV-seronegative. CDR3s include the opening cysteine and the closing phenylalanine or tryptophan. Each record gives: clone size, CDR3 length, J gene, V gene, CDR3 protein. Rows give clone size only sometimes, using once, few, many, or a class for an expanded clone.

size: few; length: 14; J: TRBJ1-2; V: TRBV28; CDR3: CASSWERGHGGYTF
size: NA; length: 17; J: TRBJ2-3; V: TRBV29-1; CDR3: CSVDSKRGGLRTDTQYF
size: NA; length: 13; J: TRBJ2-5; V: TRBV6-5; CDR3: CASSSPARETQYF
size: NA; length: 15; J: TRBJ1-4; V: TRBV15; CDR3: CATSRTGGTNEKLFF
size: NA; length: 13; J: TRBJ2-5; V: TRBV5-4; CDR3: CASSLDGIETQYF
size: few; length: 14; J: TRBJ1-1; V: TRBV2; CDR3: CASSSQRVRPEAFF
size: NA; length: 17; J: TRBJ1-1; V: TRBV7-9; CDR3: CASSLDSQGAGDTEAFF
size: many; length: 15; J: TRBJ2-1; V: TRBV5-1; CDR3: CASSSTGGGSNEQFF
size: few; length: 13; J: TRBJ1-2; V: TRBV25-1; CDR3: CASSVGANYGYTF
size: NA; length: 14; J: TRBJ1-1; V: TRBV6-1; CDR3: CASSEVQGASEAFF
size: few; length: 16; J: TRBJ1-2; V: TRBV15; CDR3: CATSSLVSEQGYGYTF
size: few; length: 12; J: TRBJ2-3; V: TRBV5-1; CDR3: CASAGSTDTQYF
size: NA; length: 15; J: TRBJ2-1; V: TRBV4-3; CDR3: CASSDRDRGFHEQFF
size: NA; length: 19; J: TRBJ2-1; V: TRBV12-5; CDR3: CASGLKKTGTSGRIDEQFF
size: few; length: 15; J: TRBJ2-5; V: TRBV7-8; CDR3: CASSLGQGLGETQYF
size: few; length: 13; J: TRBJ2-5; V: TRBV14; CDR3: CASSRGLVETQYF
size: NA; length: 15; J: TRBJ1-1; V: TRBV30; CDR3: CAWSNLGQANTEAFF
size: few; length: 14; J: TRBJ2-5; V: TRBV5-6; CDR3: CASSSSGHTFWQYF
size: NA; length: 13; J: TRBJ1-3; V: TRBV10-2; CDR3: CASGGQGGNTIYF
size: NA; length: 17; J: TRBJ2-1; V: TRBV5-1; CDR3: CASSIGLAGDSYNEQFF
size: few; length: 18; J: TRBJ2-6; V: TRBV18; CDR3: CASSPMGQGISGANVLTF
size: few; length: 15; J: TRBJ1-5; V: TRBV6-6; CDR3: CASSFQGQTNQPQHF
size: few; length: 14; J: TRBJ1-1; V: TRBV28; CDR3: CASSPDGRRGPAFF
size: few; length: 14; J: TRBJ1-1; V: TRBV29-1; CDR3: CSVEGDYVGAEAFF
size: few; length: 12; J: TRBJ2-1; V: TRBV10-3; CDR3: CAIRELDNEQFF
size: few; length: 18; J: TRBJ1-5; V: TRBV28; CDR3: CAGSSGTGGLVGNQPQHF
size: NA; length: 16; J: TRBJ2-3; V: TRBV10-3; CDR3: CAIRPGTSGSADTQYF
size: few; length: 14; J: TRBJ1-1; V: TRBV6-6; CDR3: CASSWAAANTEAFF
size: few; length: 14; J: TRBJ2-2; V: TRBV5-1; CDR3: CASEAAANTGELFF